Listed below are T cell receptor beta chains from one sample, sequenced in a study of cytomegalovirus exposure and HLA in healthy donors. Only in-frame clones appear in the TCRdb table, and some are missing; sequencing was by immunoSEQ multiplex PCR. The sample carries some 180,000 clones, roughly 80% recorded once. Sequencing was carried out using PBMCs. The origin of the receptors is a male donor in good health and CMV-seronegative. Each CDR3 is given with its conserved first and last residue. A D gene is named only where the DNA matches it firmly.

TRBD1	TRBV6-4	TRBJ2-6	19	CASSPNPGQGASGANVLTF
-	TRBV25-1	TRBJ1-4	14	CASSFAGSDEKLFF
TRBD1	TRBV15	TRBJ2-2	15	CATHPGTGRTGELFF
-	TRBV18	TRBJ1-2	15	CASSPVSGQNYGYTF
TRBD1	TRBV13	TRBJ2-5	14	CASSIQGVQETQYF
-	TRBV15	TRBJ2-1	18	CATSRDHGGRGDYNEQFF
-	TRBV20-1	TRBJ2-5	11	CSAGGVETQYF
-	TRBV19	TRBJ1-2	14	CASTEGSDYDGYTF
TRBD2	TRBV4-1	TRBJ2-2	14	CASGQDRAGGLLFF
TRBD1	TRBV5-1	TRBJ2-7	15	CASSYRTGDEAEQYF
-	TRBV9	TRBJ2-2	16	CASSVMGRVNTGELFF
-	TRBV29-1	TRBJ1-4	13	CSVSEDNSEKLFF
-	TRBV2	TRBJ2-6	14	CASSILSGANVLTF
TRBD1	TRBV7-9	TRBJ1-4	16	CASSPARGQGKEKLFF
-	TRBV12-5	TRBJ1-1	12	CASAPDFTEAFF
-	TRBV18	TRBJ2-1	14	CASSPGRTDNEQFF
-	TRBV30	TRBJ1-2	13	CAWSPGREGGYTF
TRBD1	TRBV5-4	TRBJ2-7	15	CASTSGTGGPYEQYF
-	TRBV10-3	TRBJ2-2	13	CAISGRPTGELFF
TRBD1	TRBV11-2	TRBJ1-2	12	CASSAGQYGYTF
-	TRBV15	TRBJ2-3	15	CATSRDRAGVDTQYF
-	TRBV6-1	TRBJ2-7	16	CASSEDGRGFNYEQYF
-	TRBV7-6	TRBJ1-1	15	CASSHSTGGNTEAFF
TRBD1	TRBV29-1	TRBJ2-7	15	CSVNAGTGAAHEQYF
TRBD1	TRBV27	TRBJ2-6	16	CASSLNRGSGANVLTF
-	TRBV6-1	TRBJ1-5	12	CASGNSDQPQHF
TRBD2	TRBV7-6	TRBJ2-5	15	CASGLARVGGETQYF
TRBD1	TRBV7-9	TRBJ2-2	18	CASSHPRTGGVSTGELFF
TRBD1	TRBV6-1	TRBJ1-1	14	CASRRQGENTEAFF
-	TRBV15	TRBJ1-1	18	CATSRPKLQASMNTEAFF
-	TRBV6-1	TRBJ1-5	14	CASSEVWSNQPQHF
-	TRBV19	TRBJ1-2	14	CASSIVGAHYGYTF
TRBD1	TRBV28	TRBJ2-7	15	CASNPTGPTAYEQYF
-	TRBV9	TRBJ1-1	14	CASSGRGSDTEAFF
-	TRBV6-1	TRBJ1-3	15	CASSAEMSSGNTIYF
TRBD1	TRBV15	TRBJ1-2	16	CATSRVRQGPNYGYTF
-	TRBV6-5	TRBJ1-4	14	CASSLDRTNEKLFF
TRBD2	TRBV14	TRBJ2-7	15	CASSPEPGTRDEQYF
TRBD1	TRBV5-1	TRBJ1-4	17	CASSQRGQGFSNEKLFF
-	TRBV28	TRBJ2-7	14	CASTLGGGFYEQYF